Here is one T cell receptor (beta chain) with its context. What it recognizes is unknown. The sample comes from a study of monozygotic twins with inflammatory bowel disease. Study results and caveats: People with IBD had fewer clonotypes in common with others than healthy twins did, especially with disease activity. Using the inverse Simpson index, IBD patients had lower TCRbeta diversity than healthy co-twins.

TCRdb re-called the 5' RACE reads; one entry per CDR3 protein, DNA not given. This repertoire includes 200,000 to 250,000 distinct CDR3 sequences. The CDR3 loop spans 14 amino acids. The TCR originated in a human donor with ulcerative colitis or Crohn's disease, or a healthy co-twin of an affected twin (not recorded which). The sample consisted of blood. The chain recombines TRBV6-7 with TRBJ2-5; without DNA, the TCRdb call of TRBD2 cannot be checked. TRBV6-7 is an ORF for which the function is uncertain. This CDR3 is CASSYGTSRETQYF.